The rows below give T cell receptor beta chains drawn from one sample of a study of blood T cell repertoires in COVID-19. Produced via immunoSEQ multiplex PCR; TCRdb's table is partial and in-frame only. The sample has over 130,000 clones; around 84% are singletons. Sequenced: peripheral blood. The receptor source for this set is a human donor in a cohort sampled during active COVID-19. The CDR3 runs from the conserved cysteine through the conserved F or W. The D gene is left open where the match is weak. Rows give clone size only sometimes, using once, few, many, or a class for an expanded clone.

abundance,j_gene,v_gene,d_gene,CDR3nt,CDR3aa
.,TRBJ1-5,TRBV2,.,TGTGCCAGCGGGGAGTCAGAAGTGGGCAATCAGCCCCAGCATTTT,CASGESEVGNQPQHF
.,TRBJ2-7,TRBV28,TRBD2,TGTGCCAGCAGCTCCCTTAGCGGGAGTTTCTACGAGCAGTACTTC,CASSSLSGSFYEQYF
.,TRBJ2-1,TRBV14,TRBD1,TGTGCCAGCAGCCAAGAGCATGGGACAGGGTTACATGAGCAGTTCTTC,CASSQEHGTGLHEQFF
few,TRBJ2-1,TRBV28,TRBD2,TGTGCCAGCAGCCCGACTAGCGGCCTTACAGGGAATGAGCAGTTCTTC,CASSPTSGLTGNEQFF
.,TRBJ1-5,TRBV28,.,TGTGCCAGCAGCACAGGGTGGGGGAACTATAGCAATCAGCCCCAGCATTTT,CASSTGWGNYSNQPQHF
.,TRBJ2-5,TRBV12-3/TRBV12-4,.,TGTGCCAGCAGTTTAGGCGACTCGGAGACCCAGTACTTC,CASSLGDSETQYF
.,TRBJ2-1,TRBV7-8,.,TGTGCCAGCAGCTTACTCCCAGGATACAATGAGCAGTTCTTC,CASSLLPGYNEQFF
.,TRBJ2-3,TRBV2,.,TGTGCCAGCAGCGCCCCCCTAGCGAGAGGGCCCGCAGATACGCAGTATTTT,CASSAPLARGPADTQYF
few,TRBJ1-1,TRBV30,.,TGTGCCTGGAGTGTCGAGATTCTCATCACGGGTGAAGCTTTCTTT,CAWSVEILITGEAFF
.,TRBJ2-7,TRBV28,TRBD1,TGTGCCAGCAGTTTATCGGGACAGGGGGCCTACGAGCAGTACTTC,CASSLSGQGAYEQYF
.,TRBJ2-3,TRBV11-2,TRBD2,TGTGCCAGCAGCCGCTTACCTAGCGGGGGGCCCACCACAGATACGCAGTATTTT,CASSRLPSGGPTTDTQYF
.,TRBJ2-7,TRBV4-1,TRBD2,TGCGCCAGCAGCCAGGGACTAGCGGGGGGTATCCACGAGCAGTACTTC,CASSQGLAGGIHEQYF
.,TRBJ1-3,TRBV10-3,TRBD1,TGTGCCATCAGGGGGGGACAGGGGCCTGGAAACACCATATATTTT,CAIRGGQGPGNTIYF
.,TRBJ1-6,TRBV5-1,TRBD1,TGCGCCAGCAGCTTGGATTATCGGGACAGGGCCGATTCACCCCTCCACTTT,CASSLDYRDRADSPLHF
.,TRBJ2-5,TRBV9,.,TGTGCCAGCAGCGGGGGAGGACTAAGGTACGCAGAGACCCAGTACTTC,CASSGGGLRYAETQYF
once,TRBJ2-5,TRBV3-1/TRBV3-2,TRBD2,TGTGCCAGCAGCCGCACTATCTGGGCTAGCGGGAGGGGAGAGACCCAGTACTTC,CASSRTIWASGRGETQYF
few,TRBJ2-7,TRBV5-1,TRBD2,TGCGCCAGCACCCGGCGGGGGACTAGCGGGTCCTACGAGCAGTACTTC,CASTRRGTSGSYEQYF